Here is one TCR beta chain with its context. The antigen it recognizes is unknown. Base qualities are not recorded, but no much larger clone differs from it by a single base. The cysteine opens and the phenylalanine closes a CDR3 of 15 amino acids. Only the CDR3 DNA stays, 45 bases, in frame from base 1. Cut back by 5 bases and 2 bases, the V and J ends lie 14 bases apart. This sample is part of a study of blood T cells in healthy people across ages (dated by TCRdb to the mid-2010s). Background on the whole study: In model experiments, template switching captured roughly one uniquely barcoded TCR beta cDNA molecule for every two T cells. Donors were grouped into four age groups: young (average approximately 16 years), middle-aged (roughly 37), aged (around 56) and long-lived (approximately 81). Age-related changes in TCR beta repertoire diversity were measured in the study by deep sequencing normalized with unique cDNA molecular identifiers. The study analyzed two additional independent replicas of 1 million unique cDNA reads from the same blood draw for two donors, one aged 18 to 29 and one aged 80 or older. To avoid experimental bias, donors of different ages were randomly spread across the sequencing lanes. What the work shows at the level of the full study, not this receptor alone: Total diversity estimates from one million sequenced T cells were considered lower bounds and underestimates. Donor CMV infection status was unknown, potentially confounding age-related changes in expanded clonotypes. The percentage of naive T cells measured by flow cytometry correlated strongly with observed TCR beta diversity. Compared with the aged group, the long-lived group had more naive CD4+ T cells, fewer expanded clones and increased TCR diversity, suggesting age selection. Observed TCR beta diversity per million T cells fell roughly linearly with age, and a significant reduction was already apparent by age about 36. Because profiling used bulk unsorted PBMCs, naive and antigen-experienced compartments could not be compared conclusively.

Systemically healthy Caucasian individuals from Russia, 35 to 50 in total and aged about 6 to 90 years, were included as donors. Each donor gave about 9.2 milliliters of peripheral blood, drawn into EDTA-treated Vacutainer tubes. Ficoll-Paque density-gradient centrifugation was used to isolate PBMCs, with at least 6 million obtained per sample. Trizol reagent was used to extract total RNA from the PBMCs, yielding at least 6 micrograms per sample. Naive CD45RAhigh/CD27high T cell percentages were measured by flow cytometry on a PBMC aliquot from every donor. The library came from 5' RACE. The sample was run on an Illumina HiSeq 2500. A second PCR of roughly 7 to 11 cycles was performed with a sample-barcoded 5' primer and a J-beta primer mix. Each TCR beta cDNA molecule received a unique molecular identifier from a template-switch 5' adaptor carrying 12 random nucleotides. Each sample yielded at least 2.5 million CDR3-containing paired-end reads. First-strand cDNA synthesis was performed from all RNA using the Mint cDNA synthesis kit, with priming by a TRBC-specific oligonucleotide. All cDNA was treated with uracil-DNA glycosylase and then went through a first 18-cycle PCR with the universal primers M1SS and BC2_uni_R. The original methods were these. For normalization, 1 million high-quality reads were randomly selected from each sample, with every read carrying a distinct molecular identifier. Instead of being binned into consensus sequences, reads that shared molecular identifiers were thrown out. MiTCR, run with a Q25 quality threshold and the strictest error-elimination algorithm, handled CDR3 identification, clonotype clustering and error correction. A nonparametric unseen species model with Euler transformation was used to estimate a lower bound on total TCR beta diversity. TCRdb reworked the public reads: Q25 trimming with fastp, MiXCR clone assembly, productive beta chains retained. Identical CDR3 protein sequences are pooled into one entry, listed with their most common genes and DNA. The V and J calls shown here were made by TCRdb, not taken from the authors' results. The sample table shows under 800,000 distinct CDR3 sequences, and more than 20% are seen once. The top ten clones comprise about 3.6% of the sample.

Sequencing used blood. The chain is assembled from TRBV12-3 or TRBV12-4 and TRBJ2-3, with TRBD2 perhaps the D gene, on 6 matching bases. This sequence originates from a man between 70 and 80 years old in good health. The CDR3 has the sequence CASSNHGGITDTQYF. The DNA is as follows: TGTGCCAGCAGTAACCACGGGGGTATCACAGATACGCAGTATTTT.